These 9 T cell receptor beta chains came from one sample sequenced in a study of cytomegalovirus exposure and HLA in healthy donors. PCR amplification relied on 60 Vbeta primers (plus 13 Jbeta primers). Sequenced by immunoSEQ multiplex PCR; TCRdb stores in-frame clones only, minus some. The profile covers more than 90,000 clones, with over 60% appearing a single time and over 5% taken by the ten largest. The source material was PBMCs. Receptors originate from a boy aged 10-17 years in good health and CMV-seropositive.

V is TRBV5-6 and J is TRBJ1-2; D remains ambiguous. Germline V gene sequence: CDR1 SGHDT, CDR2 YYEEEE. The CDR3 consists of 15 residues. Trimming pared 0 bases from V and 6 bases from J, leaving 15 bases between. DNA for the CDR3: TGTGCCAGCAGCTTGGTCATTGGGCAGGCGAATGGCTACACCTTC. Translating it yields CASSLVIGQANGYTF. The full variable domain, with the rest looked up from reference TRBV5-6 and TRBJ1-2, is DAGVTQSPTHLIKTRGQQVTLRCSPKSGHDTVSWYQQALGQGPQFIFQYYEEEERQRGNFPDRFSGHQFPNYSSELNVNALLLGDSALYLCASSLVIGQANGYTFGSGTRLTVV.

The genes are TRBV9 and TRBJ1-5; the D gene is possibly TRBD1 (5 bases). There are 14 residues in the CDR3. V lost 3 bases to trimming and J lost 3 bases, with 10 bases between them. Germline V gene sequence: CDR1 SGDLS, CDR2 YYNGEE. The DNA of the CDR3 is TGTGCCAGCAGCGCGACAGTTACCAATCAGCCCCAGCATTTT. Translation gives CASSATVTNQPQHF.

The CDR3 coding sequence is TGCGCCAGCAGCCAATGGGCCAGGGATAATTCACCCCTCCACTTT. Its translation: CASSQWARDNSPLHF. V gene TRBV4-1 combines with J gene TRBJ1-6; D is possibly TRBD1 (5 bases). The length of the CDR3 is 15 residues. The germline V and J ends were trimmed by 2 bases and 5 bases, with 10 bases remaining between them. Germline assignment: CDR1 MGHRA and CDR2 YSYEKL.

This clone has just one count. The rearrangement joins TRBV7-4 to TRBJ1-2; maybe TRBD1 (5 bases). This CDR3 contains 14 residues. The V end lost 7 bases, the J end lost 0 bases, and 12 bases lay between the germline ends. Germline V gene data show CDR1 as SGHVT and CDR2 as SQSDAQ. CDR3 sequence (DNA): TGTGCCAGCACTTTCCCGGGGGCTAACTATGGCTACACCTTC. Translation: CASTFPGANYGYTF. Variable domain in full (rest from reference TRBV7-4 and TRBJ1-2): GAGVSQSPRYKVAKRGRDVALRCDSISGHVTLYWYRQTLGQGSEVLTYSQSDAQRDKSGRPSGRFSAERPERSVSTLKIQRTEQGDSAVYLCASTFPGANYGYTFGSGTRLTVV.

The chain's CDR3 is CAWSRRSSGNTIYF. The DNA for the CDR3 is TGTGCCTGGAGTCGTCGCAGCTCTGGAAACACCATATATTTT. The chain uses TRBV30 and TRBJ1-3; D unresolved. Germline-derived CDR1 and CDR2 are GTSNPN and SVGIG (reference sequence). The V end was cut by 2 bases, the J end by 0 bases, with 8 bases between. CDR3 length equals 14 residues.

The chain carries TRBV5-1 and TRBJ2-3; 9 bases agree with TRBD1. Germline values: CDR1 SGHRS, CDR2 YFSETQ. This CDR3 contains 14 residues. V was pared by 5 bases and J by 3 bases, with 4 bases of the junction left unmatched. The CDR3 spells CASRFDRGTDTQYF. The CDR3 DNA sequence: TGCGCCAGCAGATTTGACAGGGGGACAGATACGCAGTATTTT.

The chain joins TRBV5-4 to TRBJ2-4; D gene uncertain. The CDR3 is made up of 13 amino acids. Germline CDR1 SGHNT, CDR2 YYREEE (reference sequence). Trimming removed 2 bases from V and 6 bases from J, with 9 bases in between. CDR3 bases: TGTGCCAGCAGCTTTGAGCATCTAAACATTCAGTACTTC. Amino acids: CASSFEHLNIQYF.

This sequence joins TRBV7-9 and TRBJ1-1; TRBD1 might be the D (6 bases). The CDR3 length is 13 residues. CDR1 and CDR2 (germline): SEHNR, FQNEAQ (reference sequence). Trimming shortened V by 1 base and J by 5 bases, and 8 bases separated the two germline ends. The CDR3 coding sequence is TGTGCCAGCAGCTTAGAAGGGGGAACTGAAGCTTTCTTT. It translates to CASSLEGGTEAFF.

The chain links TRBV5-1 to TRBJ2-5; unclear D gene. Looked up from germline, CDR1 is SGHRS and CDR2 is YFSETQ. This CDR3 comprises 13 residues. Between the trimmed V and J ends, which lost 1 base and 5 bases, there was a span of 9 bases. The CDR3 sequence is CASSLFPQETQYF. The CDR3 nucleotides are TGCGCCAGCAGCTTGTTCCCACAGGAGACCCAGTACTTC.